Following are 7 T cell receptor beta chains from one sample sequenced in a study of T-cell memory formation after mild COVID-19. TCRdb re-derived calls from the 5' RACE reads in MiXCR, one entry per CDR3 protein. The sample contains about 540,000 distinct CDR3 sequences, around 21% of which appear only once. Sample: PBMCs or a T cell subset sorted from them (not recorded which). The origin of the receptors is an adult woman who had mild COVID-19 (a few samples of this study predate the infection). Cell type and time point are not known.

This clonotype has a count of ten or more. This chain uses TRBV18 with TRBJ2-7, with 7 bases that match TRBD1. The CDR3 is made up of 16 amino acids. Germline assignment: CDR1 KGHSH and CDR2 LQKENI. The junction had 16 bases not matched to a gene; V was cut back by 5 bases and J by 6 bases. Here the CDR3 DNA reads TGTGCCAGCTCAGCAGGAACTGGACAGGTTGTGGGCGAGCAGTACTTC. It is translated as CASSAGTGQVVGEQYF.

V is TRBV5-6 and J is TRBJ2-5; D not resolved. Germline CDR1 SGHDT, CDR2 YYEEEE. The CDR3 runs 16 residues. Trimming shortened V by 0 bases and J by 4 bases, and 16 bases separated the two germline ends. In DNA, the CDR3 is TGTGCCAGCAGCTTGGTGGACGACGGACCAAGAGAGACCCAGTACTTC. Protein sequence: CASSLVDDGPRETQYF.

This clonotype was recorded a few times. The rearrangement joins TRBV4-2 to TRBJ1-4; D is perhaps TRBD1 (5 bases). V lost 0 bases and J lost 5, with 19 bases in between. The CDR3 contains 18 residues. Germline V gene lookup returns CDR1 LGHNA and CDR2 YNFKEQ. CDR3 in DNA: TGTGCCAGCAGCCAAGAGGTGGTGGGCTTGGGGGGAAATGAAAAACTGTTTTTT. Translated, it gives CASSQEVVGLGGNEKLFF.

There are many counts of this clonotype. The chain uses TRBV6-5 and TRBJ2-3; D ambiguous. V was pared by 0 bases and J by 3 bases, with 10 bases between. The CDR3 contains 15 residues. Germline lookup yields CDR1 MNHEY and CDR2 SVGAGI. The CDR3 DNA is TGTGCCAGCAGTTACTCCGGCGGTTGGACAGATACGCAGTATTTT. Translation: CASSYSGGWTDTQYF.

This clonotype was counted between two and nine times. V and J are TRBV20-1 and TRBJ2-3, with 10 nucleotides matching TRBD2. This CDR3 has 18 amino acids. Losses at the gene ends were 6 bases for V and 6 bases for J; bases not matched to a gene: 21. CDR1 and CDR2 from the germline V gene are DFQATT and SNEGSKA (reference sequence). The CDR3 spells CSARTTSGSLPSLDTQYF. Here the CDR3 DNA reads TGCAGTGCCCGAACGACTAGCGGGTCTCTCCCTAGCTTGGATACGCAGTATTTT.

J is TRBJ2-7 and V is TRBV27; 9 bases map to TRBD1. V dropped 4 bases and J dropped 5; count of bases not matched to a gene: 3. From germline, CDR1 is MNHEY and CDR2 SMNVEV (reference sequence). The CDR3 consists of 13 residues. In DNA, the CDR3 is TGTGCCAGCAGTTCCGGGACAGGGAACGAGCAGTACTTC. Translated: CASSSGTGNEQYF.

This clonotype appeared a few times. This sequence joins TRBV6-6 and TRBJ2-4, with D maybe TRBD2 (5 bases). The CDR3 spans 16 residues. Germline CDR1 reads MNHNY; CDR2 reads SVGAGI (reference sequence). V lost 6 bases and J 2 bases, leaving 17 bases between the germline ends. In DNA, the CDR3 is TGTGCCAGCAGACCCCTACGGGAAGGGACCAAAAACATTCAGTACTTC. Its translation is CASRPLREGTKNIQYF.